These T cell receptor beta chains were read from a single sample in a study of tumor-infiltrating lymphocytes in glioblastoma multiforme. Each CDR3 protein gets one entry after TCRdb re-called the multiplex PCR reads with MiXCR. The sample yields around 33,000 distinct CDR3 sequences, roughly two thirds seen once. Sample: brain tumor tissue. These receptor sequences come from a male donor with glioblastoma. The CDR3 runs from the conserved cysteine through the conserved F or W. Fields, in order: D gene, J gene, clone size, V gene, CDR3 protein, CDR3 DNA. The D gene is left open where the match is weak. Expanded clones get a size class; other rows say once, few or many, or leave the size out.

D: .
J: TRBJ2-1
size: .
V: TRBV5-4
CDR3: CAAAGQGAPVHEQFF
DNA: TGTGCCGCGGCAGGGCAGGGCGCCCCGGTACATGAGCAATTCTTC

D: .
J: TRBJ2-3
size: .
V: TRBV20-1
CDR3: CSARGWDSLGYF
DNA: TGCAGTGCTAGAGGGTGGGACTCTCTGGGGTATTTT

D: TRBD1
J: TRBJ2-7
size: few
V: TRBV20-1
CDR3: CSAQEPGQGSSGQYF
DNA: TGCAGTGCGCAGGAGCCGGGACAGGGGTCTTCCGGGCAGTACTTC

D: .
J: TRBJ2-3
size: .
V: TRBV4-2
CDR3: CASSQGASNTDRQYF
DNA: TGTGCCAGCAGCCAAGGGGCTAGCAACACAGATAGGCAGTATTTT

D: TRBD1
J: TRBJ2-2
size: .
V: TRBV10-3
CDR3: CGISAGTGGAGGELFF
DNA: TGTGGCATCAGCGCCGGGACAGGAGGCGCGGGCGGGGAGCTGTTTTTT

D: .
J: TRBJ2-1
size: .
V: TRBV11-3
CDR3: CATSLVLDEQFF
DNA: TGTGCCACTAGCTTAGTTCTCGATGAGCAGTTCTTC

D: .
J: TRBJ2-3
size: .
V: TRBV7-8
CDR3: CASTLRGSTDTQYF
DNA: TGTGCCAGCACCTTAAGGGGAAGCACAGATACCCAGTATTTT

D: TRBD2
J: TRBJ2-1
size: once
V: TRBV20-1
CDR3: CNARPRPGLASEQFF
DNA: TGCAATGCCAGACCTCGACCGGGACTAGCTTCTGAGCAGTTCTTC

D: .
J: TRBJ1-2
size: .
V: TRBV4-2
CDR3: CASSHGGNYGYTF
DNA: TGTGCCAGCAGCCATGGCGGGAACTATGGTTACACCTTC

D: TRBD1
J: TRBJ1-2
size: once
V: TRBV5-5
CDR3: CASRPRQGTNYGYSF
DNA: TGTGCAAGCAGGCCAAGACAGGGGACTAACTATGGCTACAGCTTC

D: TRBD2
J: TRBJ2-1
size: .
V: TRBV12-3/TRBV12-4
CDR3: CASSRAVAGVRNEQFF
DNA: TGTGCCAGTAGCCGGGCGGTAGCGGGAGTGCGCAATGAGCAGTTCTTC

D: .
J: TRBJ2-5
size: .
V: TRBV7-9
CDR3: CASSWGATQETQYF
DNA: TGTGCCAGCAGCTGGGGGGCAACTCAAGAGACCCAGTACTTC

D: .
J: TRBJ1-2
size: .
V: TRBV29-1
CDR3: CSVSREDYGYAF
DNA: TGCAGCGTCTCCAGGGAAGACTATGGCTACGCCTTC

D: .
J: TRBJ2-7
size: many
V: TRBV28
CDR3: CASSSGAANEQYF
DNA: TGTGCCAGCAGTTCTGGGGCGGCGAACGAGCAGTACTTC

D: .
J: TRBJ2-1
size: .
V: TRBV29-1
CDR3: CSVMMEYEQFF
DNA: TGCAGCGTTATGATGGAATATGAGCAGTTCTTC

D: .
J: TRBJ2-7
size: .
V: TRBV20-1
CDR3: CSARDLGYEQCF
DNA: TGCAGTGCTAGAGATCTGGGGTACGAGCAATGCTTC

D: .
J: TRBJ1-1
size: .
V: TRBV11-2
CDR3: CASSFGQLNTEAFF
DNA: TGTGCCAGCAGCTTTGGCCAGTTGAACACTGAAGCTTTCTTT

D: .
J: TRBJ1-1
size: .
V: TRBV6-5
CDR3: CASGGPGVEAFF
DNA: TGTGCCAGCGGTGGTCCGGGCGTTGAAGCTTTCTTT

D: TRBD2
J: TRBJ2-2
size: many
V: TRBV6-1
CDR3: CASKLAAGGSNGELFF
DNA: TGTGCCAGCAAATTGGCAGCGGGAGGAAGTAACGGGGAGCTGTTTTTT

D: TRBD2
J: TRBJ2-7
size: many
V: TRBV12-3/TRBV12-4
CDR3: CASSSGSGRDEQYF
DNA: TGTGCCAGCAGTTCGGGTAGCGGGAGGGACGAGCAGTACTTC

D: TRBD1
J: TRBJ2-2
size: few
V: TRBV28
CDR3: CTISLPGQDNTGELFF
DNA: TGTACCATCAGTTTACCGGGACAGGATAACACCGGGGAGCTGTTTTTT

D: .
J: TRBJ2-7
size: .
V: TRBV6-5
CDR3: CASSYSILFGEQYF
DNA: TGTGCCAGCAGTTACTCGATTTTGTTCGGTGAGCAGTACTTC

D: TRBD2
J: TRBJ2-1
size: many
V: TRBV20-1
CDR3: CSAIGGTSGNEQFF
DNA: TGCAGTGCTATAGGGGGGACTAGCGGCAATGAGCAGTTCTTC

D: .
J: TRBJ2-1
size: many
V: TRBV7-9
CDR3: CASSLQAAYNEQFF
DNA: TGTGCCAGCAGCTTACAGGCAGCCTACAATGAGCAGTTCTTC

D: TRBD2
J: TRBJ2-5
size: once
V: TRBV19
CDR3: CASATSGQETQYF
DNA: TGTGCCAGCGCGACTAGCGGGCAAGAGACCCAGTACTTC

D: TRBD1
J: TRBJ1-1
size: .
V: TRBV20-1
CDR3: CCADDRGGTKAFF
DNA: TGCTGTGCAGACGACAGGGGGGGAACTAAAGCTTTCTTT

D: TRBD2
J: TRBJ2-7
size: many
V: TRBV20-1
CDR3: CSVPPSSGRTLDEQYF
DNA: TGCAGTGTCCCACCGTCTAGCGGGAGGACCTTGGACGAGCAGTACTTC

D: .
J: TRBJ2-7
size: .
V: TRBV29-1
CDR3: CSVDANGKRSEQYF
DNA: TGCAGCGTCGACGCTAACGGGAAGAGGAGCGAGCAGTACTTC

D: TRBD1
J: TRBJ1-2
size: .
V: TRBV12-3/TRBV12-4
CDR3: CASSWTGGYYGYTF
DNA: TGTGCCAGCAGTTGGACAGGGGGCTACTATGGCTACACCTTC

D: .
J: TRBJ2-1
size: once
V: TRBV29-1
CDR3: CSTHAIGSMGEQFF
DNA: TGCAGCACTCATGCTATCGGGAGTATGGGCGAGCAGTTCTTC

D: .
J: TRBJ2-5
size: .
V: TRBV20-1
CDR3: CSATLAAQSRETQYF
DNA: TGCAGTGCGACACTAGCTGCTCAATCGAGGGAGACCCAGTACTTC

D: .
J: TRBJ1-1
size: .
V: TRBV6-6
CDR3: CASSYEWVGVAFF
DNA: TGCGCCAGCAGTTATGAGTGGGTTGGGGTAGCTTTCTTT

D: .
J: TRBJ2-1
size: many
V: TRBV5-6
CDR3: CASNIYGPPAPNEQFF
DNA: TGTGCCAGCAACATATATGGACCCCCGGCCCCTAATGAGCAGTTCTTC

D: TRBD1
J: TRBJ1-6
size: many
V: TRBV6-5
CDR3: CASRTGEFSPLHF
DNA: TGTGCCAGTCGGACAGGGGAATTTTCACCCCTCCACTTT

D: TRBD2
J: TRBJ2-3
size: many
V: TRBV30
CDR3: CAWTSGSTDTQYF
DNA: TGTGCCTGGACTAGCGGGAGTACAGATACGCAGTATTTT

D: TRBD1
J: TRBJ1-1
size: .
V: TRBV4-2
CDR3: CASSHRTGTMNTEAFF
DNA: TGTGCTAGCAGCCATAGGACAGGGACCATGAACACTGAAGCTTTCTTT

D: .
J: TRBJ2-3
size: .
V: TRBV6-1
CDR3: CASTKQGYIDTDTQYF
DNA: TGCGCCAGCACAAAGCAGGGCTACATCGACACAGATACGCAGTATTTT

D: .
J: TRBJ2-5
size: .
V: TRBV6-1
CDR3: CASSTGRGETQYF
DNA: TGTGCCAGCAGCACCGGCAGGGGTGAGACCCAGTACTTC

D: TRBD2
J: TRBJ2-7
size: many
V: TRBV20-1
CDR3: CSARVPSGQYEQYF
DNA: TGCAGTGCTAGAGTGCCTAGCGGGCAATACGAGCAGTACTTC

D: .
J: TRBJ2-2
size: .
V: TRBV10-1
CDR3: CASSELGQGIGELSF
DNA: TGCGCCAGCAGTGAGCTGGGGCAGGGGATCGGGGAGCTGTCTTTT

D: TRBD2
J: TRBJ2-7
size: many
V: TRBV14
CDR3: CASSQDRLTSGYEQYF
DNA: TGTGCCAGCAGCCAAGATCGTCTGACTAGCGGCTACGAGCAGTACTTC

D: TRBD2
J: TRBJ2-5
size: .
V: TRBV20-1
CDR3: CSAIDLGLAEETQYF
DNA: TGCAGTGCTATAGATCTCGGACTAGCAGAAGAGACCCAGTACTTC

D: TRBD1
J: TRBJ1-5
size: .
V: TRBV10-2
CDR3: CANIPLATGDQPQHF
DNA: TGCGCCAACATACCCTTGGCGACAGGGGATCAGCCCCAACATTTT

D: .
J: TRBJ2-2
size: many
V: TRBV5-4
CDR3: CASSRDHPGMGNTGELFF
DNA: TGTGCCAGCAGCAGGGACCACCCCGGGATGGGGAACACCGGGGAGCTGTTTTTT

D: .
J: TRBJ1-3
size: .
V: TRBV12-3/TRBV12-4
CDR3: CAISKPQMDTMYF
DNA: TGTGCCATCAGCAAACCTCAAATGGACACCATGTATTTT

D: .
J: TRBJ2-1
size: .
V: TRBV20-1
CDR3: CSAAGLPPGSYNERFF
DNA: TGCAGTGCTGCAGGACTTCCCCCCGGATCCTACAATGAGCGGTTCTTC

D: .
J: TRBJ1-2
size: .
V: TRBV2
CDR3: CASSSISESYGYTF
DNA: TGTGCCAGCAGTTCGATATCGGAGAGCTATGGCTACACCTTC

D: TRBD2
J: TRBJ2-3
size: .
V: TRBV7-8
CDR3: CASSPGLVFATDTQYF
DNA: TGTGCCAGCAGCCCTGGACTAGTTTTTGCCACAGATACGCAGTATTTT

D: TRBD1
J: TRBJ2-5
size: few
V: TRBV12-3/TRBV12-4
CDR3: CASRGTGGSQYF
DNA: TGTGCCAGCAGGGGGACAGGGGGGAGCCAGTACTTC

D: .
J: TRBJ2-3
size: many
V: TRBV20-1
CDR3: CSAREGPDTQYF
DNA: TGCAGTGCTAGAGAGGGACCAGATACGCAGTATTTT

D: .
J: TRBJ1-5
size: .
V: TRBV6-6
CDR3: CASSKYRDIRNQPQHF
DNA: TGTGCCAGCAGTAAGTACCGGGACATTCGCAATCAGCCCCAGCATTTT

D: .
J: TRBJ2-3
size: .
V: TRBV28
CDR3: CASGTPPGSLRITQYF
DNA: TGTGCCAGCGGCACCCCCCCCGGGAGTCTCAGGATTACGCAGTATTTT

D: TRBD2
J: TRBJ2-1
size: many
V: TRBV5-5
CDR3: CASSLVAQRGTYNEQFF
DNA: TGTGCCAGCAGCCTAGTGGCCCAGCGGGGTACATACAATGAGCAGTTCTTC

D: .
J: TRBJ1-1
size: once
V: TRBV6-1
CDR3: CASSYGGNNEAFF
DNA: TGTGCCAGCAGTTACGGGGGGAATAATGAAGCTTTCTTT